A single T cell receptor beta chain is shown here with its context. The source of the sample is a study of T cell changes during pregnancy in multiple sclerosis. Here immunoSEQ multiplex PCR was the method, and the copy in TCRdb shows in-frame clones only, minus some. Of about 40,000 clones in the sample, 94% were seen once. The CDR3 is 13 residues long. Trimming removed 4 bases from V and 4 bases from J, with 11 bases in between. Germline V gene lookup returns CDR1 KGHSH and CDR2 LQKENI. The TCR was taken from a female donor with multiple sclerosis, enrolled in a pregnancy study. Sample: peripheral blood, taken in the third trimester of pregnancy. This chain links TRBV18 with TRBJ2-7; D is uncertain. The CDR3 protein is CASSRDTTYEQYF. The CDR3 DNA is TGTGCCAGCTCACGAGACACGACATACGAGCAGTACTTC.